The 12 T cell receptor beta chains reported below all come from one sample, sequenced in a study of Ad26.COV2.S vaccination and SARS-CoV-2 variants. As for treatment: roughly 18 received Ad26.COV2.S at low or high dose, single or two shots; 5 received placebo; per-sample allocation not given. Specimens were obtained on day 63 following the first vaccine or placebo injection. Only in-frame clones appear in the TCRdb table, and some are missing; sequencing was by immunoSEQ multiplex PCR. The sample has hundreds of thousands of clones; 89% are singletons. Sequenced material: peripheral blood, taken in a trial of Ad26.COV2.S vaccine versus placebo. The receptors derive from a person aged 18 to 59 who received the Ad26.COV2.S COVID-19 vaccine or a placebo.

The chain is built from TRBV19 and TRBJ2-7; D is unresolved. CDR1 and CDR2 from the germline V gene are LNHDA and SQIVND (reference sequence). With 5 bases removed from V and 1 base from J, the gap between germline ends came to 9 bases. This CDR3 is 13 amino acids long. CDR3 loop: CASSPNGSYEQYF. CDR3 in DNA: TGTGCCAGTAGTCCGAATGGGTCCTACGAGCAGTACTTC.

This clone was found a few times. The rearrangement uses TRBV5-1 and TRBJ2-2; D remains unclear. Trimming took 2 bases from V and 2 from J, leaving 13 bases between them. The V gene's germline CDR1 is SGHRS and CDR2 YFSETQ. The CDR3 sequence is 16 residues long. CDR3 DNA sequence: TGCGCCAGCAGCTTCGATCCCCTCCGAAACACCGGGGAGCTGTTTTTT. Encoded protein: CASSFDPLRNTGELFF.

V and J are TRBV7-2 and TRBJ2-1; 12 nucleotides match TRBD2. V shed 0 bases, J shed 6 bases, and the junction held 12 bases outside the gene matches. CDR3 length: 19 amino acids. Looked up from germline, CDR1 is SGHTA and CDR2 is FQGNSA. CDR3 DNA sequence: TGTGCCAGCAGCTTAGCGTCCCCAGCTAGCGGGGGGGCAGCCAATGAGCAGTTCTTC. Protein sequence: CASSLASPASGGAANEQFF.

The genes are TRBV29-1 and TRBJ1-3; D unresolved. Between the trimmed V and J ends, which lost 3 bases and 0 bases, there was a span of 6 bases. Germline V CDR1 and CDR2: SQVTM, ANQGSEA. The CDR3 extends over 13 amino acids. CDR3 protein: CSVDSTSGNTIYF. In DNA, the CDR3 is TGCAGCGTTGACAGTACCTCTGGAAACACCATATATTTT.

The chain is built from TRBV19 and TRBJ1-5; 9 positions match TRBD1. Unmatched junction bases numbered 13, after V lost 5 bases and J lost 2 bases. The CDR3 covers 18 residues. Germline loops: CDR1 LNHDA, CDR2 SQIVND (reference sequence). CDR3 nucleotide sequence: TGTGCCAGTAGTTCCGGACAGGGGCCCCTCCAAGGCAATCAGCCCCAGCATTTT. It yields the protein CASSSGQGPLQGNQPQHF. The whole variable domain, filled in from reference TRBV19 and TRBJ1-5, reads DGGITQSPKYLFRKEGQNVTLSCEQNLNHDAMYWYRQDPGQGLRLIYYSQIVNDFQKGDIAEGYSVSREKKESFPLTVTSAQKNPTAFYLCASSSGQGPLQGNQPQHFGDGTRLSIL.

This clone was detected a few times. The CDR3 is CASSSGRPTIYF. The CDR3 nucleotides read TGTGCCAGCAGTTCAGGGAGGCCGACCATATATTTT. The genes are TRBV6-2 or TRBV6-3 and TRBJ1-3; a weak D match, TRBD1 (5 bases). Germline CDR1 reads MNHEY; CDR2 reads SVGEGT. The V gene lost 4 bases and the J gene lost 10 bases, with 11 bases spanning the gap. The CDR3 is 12 amino acids.

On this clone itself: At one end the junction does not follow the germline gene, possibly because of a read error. Here the CDR3 DNA reads TGTGCCAGCAGCACGTGGGACAGCTTTGAATCTTTCTTT. Translation gives CASSTWDSFESFF. This rearrangement joins TRBV5-8 to TRBJ1-1; 7 bases fit TRBD1. CDR1 SGHTS and CDR2 YDEGEE come from the germline V gene. This CDR3 contains 13 residues.

This chain's CDR3 is CASSYSTGSSYEQYF. CDR3 coding DNA: TGTGCCAGCAGTTACTCGACGGGTAGCTCCTACGAGCAGTACTTC. The genes are TRBV6-5 and TRBJ2-7; D is ambiguous. This CDR3 comprises 15 residues. From germline, CDR1 is MNHEY and CDR2 SVGAGI. Deletions cut 0 bases from V and 0 bases from J, with 9 bases between.

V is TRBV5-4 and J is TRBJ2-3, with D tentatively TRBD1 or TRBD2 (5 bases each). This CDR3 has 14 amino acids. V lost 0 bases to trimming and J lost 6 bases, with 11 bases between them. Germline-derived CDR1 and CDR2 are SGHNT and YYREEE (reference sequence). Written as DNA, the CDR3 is TGTGCCAGCAGCTTGGTTGGCAGGGAGGATACGCAGTATTTT. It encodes CASSLVGREDTQYF.

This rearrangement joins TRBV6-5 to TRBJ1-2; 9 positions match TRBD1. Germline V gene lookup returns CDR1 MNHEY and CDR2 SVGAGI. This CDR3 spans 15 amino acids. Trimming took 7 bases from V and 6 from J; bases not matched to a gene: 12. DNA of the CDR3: TGTGCCAGCAACAGCCCGGGACAGGGAAGAAATGGCTACACCTTC. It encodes CASNSPGQGRNGYTF.

CDR3 DNA sequence: TGTGCCAGCAGCTTTTGGGACCCAGAAGCTTTCTTT. Its protein product is CASSFWDPEAFF. V gene TRBV7-9 combines with J gene TRBJ1-1, with D perhaps TRBD1 (5 bases). V was shortened by 3 bases and J by 8 bases, with 10 bases between the two germline ends. Germline V lookup: CDR1 SEHNR, CDR2 FQNEAQ (reference sequence). The CDR3 totals 12 residues.

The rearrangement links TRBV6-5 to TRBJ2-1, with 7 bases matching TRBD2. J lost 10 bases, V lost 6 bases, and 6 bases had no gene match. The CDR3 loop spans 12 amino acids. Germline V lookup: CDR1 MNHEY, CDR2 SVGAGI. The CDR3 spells CASRSSGVEQFF. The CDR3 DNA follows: TGTGCCAGCAGATCTAGCGGAGTGGAGCAGTTCTTC.